These 15 T cell receptor beta chains came from one sample sequenced in a study of robustness of blood B and T cell sequencing. The cDNA carried a universal priming site added by a 5' template-switch oligo. Each cDNA molecule was tagged by a 12-nucleotide random UMI. TCRdb ran MiXCR on the PCR reads and lists one entry per CDR3 protein. This table holds roughly 1,100 distinct CDR3 sequences, over 60% found once. The template for TCR beta quantification was mRNA, not genomic DNA. The sample was peripheral blood. All receptors derive from a human donor in good health.

V is TRBV29-1 and J is TRBJ2-1; 7 bases agree with TRBD2. This CDR3 has 13 residues. Germline V CDR1 and CDR2: SQVTM, ANQGSEA. V lost 7 bases, J lost 6 bases, and 9 bases stayed unmatched. Here the CDR3 DNA reads TGCAGCGCCCTTTCCGGCGGGAGCAATGAGCAGTTCTTC. Protein: CSALSGGSNEQFF.

This sequence joins TRBV15 and TRBJ1-6; D might be TRBD1 (5 bases). Germline CDR1 and CDR2: LNHNV and YYDKDF (reference sequence). Between the trimmed V and J ends, which lost 6 bases and 9 bases, there was a span of 18 bases. There are 15 residues in the CDR3. As DNA, the CDR3 is TGTGCCACCAGTTCTCGCATGGGGCTCGGTTCACCCCTCCACTTT. Encoded protein: CATSSRMGLGSPLHF.

The CDR3 is CATSDAGRATDTQYF. In DNA form, the CDR3 reads TGTGCCACCAGTGATGCGGGCAGGGCCACAGATACGCAGTATTTT. The chain couples TRBV24-1 to TRBJ2-3; D could derive from TRBD1 or TRBD2 (5 bases each). CDR3 length: 15 amino acids. V was clipped by 3 bases and J by 2 bases, with 11 bases between them. Germline lookup yields CDR1 KGHDR and CDR2 SFDVKD.

The rearrangement uses TRBV2 and TRBJ2-1; 8 nucleotides agree with TRBD2. Germline trimming cut 8 bases from V and 5 bases from J; bases unmatched to any gene: 5. This CDR3 spans 13 amino acids. Per germline, CDR1 SNHLY and CDR2 FYNNEI. CDR3 nucleotide sequence: TGTGCCAGCGGCGCACTAGCGGACAATGAGCAGTTCTTC. It translates to CASGALADNEQFF.

This chain joins TRBV10-3 and TRBJ2-1, with 10 bases aligning to TRBD2. V gave up 7 bases and J gave up 8 bases; unmatched junction bases: 8. The CDR3 runs to 14 residues. CDR1 is ENHRY, CDR2 SYGVKD, per germline. The CDR3 loop is CAIKERGGLYEQFF. The CDR3 coding sequence is TGTGCCATCAAGGAGCGGGGGGGCCTATATGAGCAGTTCTTC.

This chain joins TRBV15 and TRBJ1-1; D gene unclear. With 0 bases removed from V and 5 bases from J, the gap between germline ends came to 10 bases. Germline V gives CDR1 LNHNV, CDR2 YYDKDF (reference sequence). The CDR3 is 14 residues long. The CDR3 DNA sequence: TGTGCCACCAGCAGAGATAGGGAGGCGACTGAAGCTTTCTTT. Residues: CATSRDREATEAFF.

The chain carries TRBV10-3 and TRBJ2-1; the D is unclear. The V gene lost 3 bases and the J gene lost 9 bases, with 6 bases spanning the gap. The CDR3 extends over 11 amino acids. Germline assignment: CDR1 ENHRY and CDR2 SYGVKD. In DNA form, the CDR3 reads TGTGCCATCAGTGACCAGTTTGAGCAGTTCTTC. Its protein product is CAISDQFEQFF.

The V gene is TRBV30, the J gene TRBJ1-1; 8 nucleotides match TRBD1. With V trimmed by 8 bases and J by 6 bases, 5 bases remained unmatched. The CDR3 is 11 residues long. The V gene's germline CDR1 is GTSNPN and CDR2 SVGIG (reference sequence). The CDR3 sequence: CAGNRGAEAFF. Here the CDR3 DNA reads TGTGCCGGCAACAGGGGGGCTGAAGCTTTCTTT.

The chain carries TRBV10-1 and TRBJ2-7; no firm D call. Germline V gene lookup returns CDR1 WNHNN and CDR2 SYGVQD (reference sequence). This CDR3 has 13 amino acids. V lost 2 bases, J lost 2 bases, and 7 bases lay in between. The CDR3 nucleotides read TGCGCCAGCAGTGAGAGGGTTACCTACGAGCAGTACTTC. Residues: CASSERVTYEQYF.

About this clonotype itself: This may be a read error: a much more frequent sequence differs by one nucleotide. This chain links TRBV5-1 with TRBJ2-3; D ambiguous. This CDR3 region has 14 residues. Germline lookup yields CDR1 SGHRS and CDR2 YFSETQ. The CDR3, as DNA: TGCACCAGCAGCTTGGAGCTAAGCACAGATACGCAGTATTTT. This translates into CTSSLELSTDTQYF.

The V and J genes are TRBV29-1 and TRBJ1-4; D might be TRBD1 (5 bases). V lost 6 bases to trimming and J lost 8 bases, with 10 bases between them. CDR1 SQVTM and CDR2 ANQGSEA come from the germline V gene. This CDR3 has 11 residues. The CDR3 DNA sequence: TGCAGCGTCGGACAATCGGAAAAACTGTTTTTT. Protein: CSVGQSEKLFF.

Remarks on this clonotype: A much bigger clone sits one base away, suggesting this may be a read error. The chain combines TRBV4-1 with TRBJ1-2; 7 bases line up with TRBD1. The CDR3 is 14 amino acids. The V gene's germline CDR1 is MGHRA and CDR2 YSYEKL. The CDR3 DNA reads TGCGCCAGCAGACAAGAGCGACAGGGTTATGGCTACACCTTC. Protein sequence: CASRQERQGYGYTF.

This clonotype has a handful of counts. The chain is built from TRBV30 and TRBJ1-1; D ambiguous. The CDR3 sequence is 13 residues long. Germline loops: CDR1 GTSNPN, CDR2 SVGIG (reference sequence). Between the trimmed V and J ends, which lost 2 bases and 1 base, there was a span of 8 bases. In DNA, the CDR3 is TGTGCCTGGAGTCCAGATACGAACACTGAAGCTTTCTTT. It encodes CAWSPDTNTEAFF.

V usage is TRBV3-1 and J usage is TRBJ2-1, with D perhaps TRBD1 (6 bases). Germline V gene data show CDR1 as LGHDT and CDR2 as YNNKEL (reference sequence). This CDR3 has 16 amino acids. V dropped 3 bases and J dropped 4 bases, with 16 bases sitting between them. Written as DNA, the CDR3 is TGTGCCAGCAGCCACCTCGGACAGCCCAGGTACAATGAGCAGTTCTTC. As protein: CASSHLGQPRYNEQFF.

This clonotype occurred a few times. V usage is TRBV19 and J usage is TRBJ2-3; D is undetermined. CDR1 is LNHDA, CDR2 SQIVND, per germline (reference sequence). The CDR3 is 13 amino acids. Trimming shortened V by 7 bases and J by 2 bases, and 10 bases separated the two germline ends. The CDR3 region is CASITRLTDTQYF. The CDR3 nucleotides are TGTGCCAGTATTACGCGCCTCACAGATACGCAGTATTTT.